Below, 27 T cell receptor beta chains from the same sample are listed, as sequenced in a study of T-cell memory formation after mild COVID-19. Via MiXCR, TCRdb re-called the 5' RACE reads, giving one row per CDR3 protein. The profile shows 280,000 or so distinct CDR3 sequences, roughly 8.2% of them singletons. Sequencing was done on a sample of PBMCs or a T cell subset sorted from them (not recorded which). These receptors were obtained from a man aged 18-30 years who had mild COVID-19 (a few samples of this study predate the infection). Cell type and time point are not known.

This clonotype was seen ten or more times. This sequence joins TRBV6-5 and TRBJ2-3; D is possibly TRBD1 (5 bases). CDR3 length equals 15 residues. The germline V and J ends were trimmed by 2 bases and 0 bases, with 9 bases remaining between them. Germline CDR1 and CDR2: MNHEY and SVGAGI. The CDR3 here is CASSYRTGSTDTQYF. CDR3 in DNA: TGTGCCAGCAGTTACCGAACAGGTAGCACAGATACGCAGTATTTT.

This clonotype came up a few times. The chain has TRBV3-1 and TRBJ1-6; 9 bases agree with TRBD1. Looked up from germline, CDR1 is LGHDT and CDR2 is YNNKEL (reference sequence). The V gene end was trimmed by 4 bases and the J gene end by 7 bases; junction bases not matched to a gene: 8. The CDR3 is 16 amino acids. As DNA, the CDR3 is TGTGCCAGCAGCCCCACCCCCGGGACAGGGAATTCACCCCTCCACTTT. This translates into CASSPTPGTGNSPLHF.

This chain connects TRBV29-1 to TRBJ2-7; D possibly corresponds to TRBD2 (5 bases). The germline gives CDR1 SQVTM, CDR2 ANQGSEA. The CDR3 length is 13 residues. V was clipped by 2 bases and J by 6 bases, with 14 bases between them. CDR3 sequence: CSVENREPLEQYF. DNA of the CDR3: TGCAGCGTTGAAAATAGGGAGCCTCTCGAGCAGTACTTC.

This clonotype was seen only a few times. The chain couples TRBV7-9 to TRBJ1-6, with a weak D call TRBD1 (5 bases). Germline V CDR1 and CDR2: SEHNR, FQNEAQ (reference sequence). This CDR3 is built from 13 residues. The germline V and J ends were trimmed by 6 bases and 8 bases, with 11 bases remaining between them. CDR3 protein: CASRPRGDSPLHF. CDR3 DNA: TGTGCCAGCAGACCCCGAGGGGATTCACCCCTCCACTTT.

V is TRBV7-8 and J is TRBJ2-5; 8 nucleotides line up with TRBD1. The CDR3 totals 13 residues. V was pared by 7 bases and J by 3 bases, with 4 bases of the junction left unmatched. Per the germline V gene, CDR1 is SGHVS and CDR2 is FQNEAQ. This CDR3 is CASNTDREETQYF. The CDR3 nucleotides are TGTGCCAGCAACACGGACAGGGAAGAGACCCAGTACTTC.

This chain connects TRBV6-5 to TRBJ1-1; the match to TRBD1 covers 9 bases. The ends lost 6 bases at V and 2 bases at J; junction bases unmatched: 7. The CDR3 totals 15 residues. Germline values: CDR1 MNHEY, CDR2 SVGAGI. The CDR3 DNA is TGTGCCAGCAGCGACGGGACAGGGAGTAACACTGAAGCTTTCTTT. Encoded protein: CASSDGTGSNTEAFF.

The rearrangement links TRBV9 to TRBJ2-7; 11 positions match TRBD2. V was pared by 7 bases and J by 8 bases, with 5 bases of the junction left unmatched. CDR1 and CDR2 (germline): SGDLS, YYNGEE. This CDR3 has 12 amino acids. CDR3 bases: TGTGCCAGCGGTAGCGGGGGGGCGCAGCAGTACTTC. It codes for CASGSGGAQQYF. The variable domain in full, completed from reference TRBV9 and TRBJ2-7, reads DSGVTQTPKHLITATGQRVTLRCSPRSGDLSVYWYQQSLDQGLQFLIQYYNGEERAKGNILERFSAQQFPDLHSELNLSSLELGDSALYFCASGSGGAQQYFGPGTRLTVT.

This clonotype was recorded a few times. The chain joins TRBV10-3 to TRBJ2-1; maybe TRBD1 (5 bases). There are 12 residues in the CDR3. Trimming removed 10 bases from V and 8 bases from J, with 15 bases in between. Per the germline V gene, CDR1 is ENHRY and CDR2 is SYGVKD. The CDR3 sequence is CATRTSADEQFF. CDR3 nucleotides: TGTGCCACAAGGACAAGTGCCGATGAGCAGTTCTTC.

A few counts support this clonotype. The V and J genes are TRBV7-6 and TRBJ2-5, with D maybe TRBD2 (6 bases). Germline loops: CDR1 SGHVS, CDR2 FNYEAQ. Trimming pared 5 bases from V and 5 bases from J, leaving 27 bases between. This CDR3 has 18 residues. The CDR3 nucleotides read TGTGCCAGCAGCCGGAAACGACTAGGTTTTAAAGGGCGTGAGACCCAGTACTTC. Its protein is CASSRKRLGFKGRETQYF. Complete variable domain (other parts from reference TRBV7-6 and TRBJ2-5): GAGVSQSPRYKVTKRGQDVALRCDPISGHVSLYWYRQALGQGPEFLTYFNYEAQQDKSGLPNDRFSAERPEGSISTLTIQRTEQRDSAMYRCASSRKRLGFKGRETQYFGPGTRLLVL.

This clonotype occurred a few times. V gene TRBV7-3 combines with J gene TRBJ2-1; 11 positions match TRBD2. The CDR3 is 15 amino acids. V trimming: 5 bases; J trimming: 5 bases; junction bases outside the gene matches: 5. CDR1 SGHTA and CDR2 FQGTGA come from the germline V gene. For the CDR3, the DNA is TGTGCCAGCAGCCTGGGACTAGCGGCCAACAATGAGCAGTTCTTC. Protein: CASSLGLAANNEQFF.

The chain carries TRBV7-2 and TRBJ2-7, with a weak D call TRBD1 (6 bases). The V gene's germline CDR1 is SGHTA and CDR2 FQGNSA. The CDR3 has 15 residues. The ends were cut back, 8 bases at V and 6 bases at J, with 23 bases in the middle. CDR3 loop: CASSPRYRDTGEQYF. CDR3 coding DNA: TGTGCCAGCTCTCCCCGGTACCGGGACACGGGCGAGCAGTACTTC.

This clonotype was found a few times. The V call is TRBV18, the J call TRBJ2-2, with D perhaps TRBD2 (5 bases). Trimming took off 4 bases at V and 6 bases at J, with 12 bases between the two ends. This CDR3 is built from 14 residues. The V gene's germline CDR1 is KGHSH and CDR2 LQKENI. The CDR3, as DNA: TGTGCCAGCTCACAGGGCTCCGGGGCCGGGGAGCTGTTTTTT. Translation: CASSQGSGAGELFF.

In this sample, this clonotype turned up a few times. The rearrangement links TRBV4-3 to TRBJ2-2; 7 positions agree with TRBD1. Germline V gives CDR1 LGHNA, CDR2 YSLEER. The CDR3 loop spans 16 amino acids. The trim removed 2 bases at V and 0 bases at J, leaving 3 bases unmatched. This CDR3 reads CASSQRQGPNTGELFF. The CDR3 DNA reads TGCGCCAGCAGCCAACGACAGGGACCGAACACCGGGGAGCTGTTTTTT.

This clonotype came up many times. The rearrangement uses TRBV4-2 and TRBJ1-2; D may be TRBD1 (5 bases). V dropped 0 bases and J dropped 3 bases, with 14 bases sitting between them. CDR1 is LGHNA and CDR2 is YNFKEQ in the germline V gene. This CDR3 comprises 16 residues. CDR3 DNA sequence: TGTGCCAGCAGCCAAGAGGTCCCAGGGCAGGACTATGGCTACACCTTC. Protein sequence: CASSQEVPGQDYGYTF.

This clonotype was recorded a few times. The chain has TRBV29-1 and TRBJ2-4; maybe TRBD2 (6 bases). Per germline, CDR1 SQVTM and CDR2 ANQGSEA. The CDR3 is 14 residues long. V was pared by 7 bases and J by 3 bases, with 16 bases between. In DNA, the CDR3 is TGCAGCGCAGTCGGGGGATTAGGCAAAAACATTCAGTACTTC. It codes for CSAVGGLGKNIQYF.

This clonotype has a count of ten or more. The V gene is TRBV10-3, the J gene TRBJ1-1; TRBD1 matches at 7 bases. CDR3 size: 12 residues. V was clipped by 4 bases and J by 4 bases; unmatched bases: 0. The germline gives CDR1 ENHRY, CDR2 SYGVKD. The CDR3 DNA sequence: TGTGCCATCAGTGGACAGGGCACTGAAGCTTTCTTT. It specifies CAISGQGTEAFF.

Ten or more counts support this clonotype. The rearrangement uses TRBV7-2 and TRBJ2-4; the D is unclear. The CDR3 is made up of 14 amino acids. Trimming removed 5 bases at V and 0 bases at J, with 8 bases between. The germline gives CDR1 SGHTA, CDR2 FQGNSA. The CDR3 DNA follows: TGTGCCAGCAGCCACCTAAGAGCCAAAAACATTCAGTACTTC. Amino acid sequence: CASSHLRAKNIQYF.

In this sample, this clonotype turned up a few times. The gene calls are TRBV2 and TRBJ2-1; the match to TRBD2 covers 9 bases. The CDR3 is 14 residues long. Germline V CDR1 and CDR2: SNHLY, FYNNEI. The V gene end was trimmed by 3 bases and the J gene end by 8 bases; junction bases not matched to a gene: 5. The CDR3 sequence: CASSDEWTSDEQFF. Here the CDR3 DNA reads TGTGCCAGCAGTGACGAGTGGACTAGCGATGAGCAGTTCTTC.

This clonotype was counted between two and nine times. CDR3 nucleotide sequence: TGTGCCATCAGTGATGTGGGCTACGAGCAGTACGTC. This encodes CAISDVGYEQYV. The chain joins TRBV10-3 to TRBJ2-7; D remains ambiguous. The CDR3 contains 12 residues. Per germline, CDR1 ENHRY and CDR2 SYGVKD. Trimming stripped 3 bases from V and 3 bases from J, with 6 bases between.

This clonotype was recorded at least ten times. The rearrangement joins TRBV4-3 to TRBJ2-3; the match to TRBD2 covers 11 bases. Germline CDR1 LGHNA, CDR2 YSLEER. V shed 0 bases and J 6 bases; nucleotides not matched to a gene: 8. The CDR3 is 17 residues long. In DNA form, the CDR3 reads TGCGCCAGCAGCCAAGAGTTTAGTGCTAGCGGGGGGGATACGCAGTATTTT. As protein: CASSQEFSASGGDTQYF.

CDR3 bases: TGTGCCTGGAGTGTATGGGTTGGCCGGGCCAAAAACATTCAGTACTTC. Amino acids: CAWSVWVGRAKNIQYF. The chain recombines TRBV30 with TRBJ2-4, with D hard to call. Germline lookup yields CDR1 GTSNPN and CDR2 SVGIG (reference sequence). Trimming shortened V by 0 bases and J by 1 base, and 13 bases separated the two germline ends. CDR3 length equals 16 residues.

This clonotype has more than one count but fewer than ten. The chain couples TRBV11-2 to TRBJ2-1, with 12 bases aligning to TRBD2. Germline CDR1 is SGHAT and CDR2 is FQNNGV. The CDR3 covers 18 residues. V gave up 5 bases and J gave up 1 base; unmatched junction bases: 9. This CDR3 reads CASSPTLLAGGSYNEQFF. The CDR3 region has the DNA TGTGCCAGCAGCCCCACCCTCCTAGCGGGGGGGTCCTACAATGAGCAGTTCTTC.

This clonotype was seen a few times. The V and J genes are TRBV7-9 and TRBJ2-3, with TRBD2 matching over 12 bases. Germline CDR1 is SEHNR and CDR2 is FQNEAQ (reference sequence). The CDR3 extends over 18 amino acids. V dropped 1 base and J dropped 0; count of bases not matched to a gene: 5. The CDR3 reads CASSLGTSGDSSTDTQYF. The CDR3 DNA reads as TGTGCCAGCAGCTTAGGGACTAGCGGGGACAGTAGCACAGATACGCAGTATTTT.

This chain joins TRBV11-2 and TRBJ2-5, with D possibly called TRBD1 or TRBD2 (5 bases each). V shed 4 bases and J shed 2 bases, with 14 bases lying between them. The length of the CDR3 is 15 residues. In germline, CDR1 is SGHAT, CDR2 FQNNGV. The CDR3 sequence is CASSYPVGRQETQYF. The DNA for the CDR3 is TGTGCCAGCAGCTACCCAGTGGGACGACAAGAGACCCAGTACTTC.

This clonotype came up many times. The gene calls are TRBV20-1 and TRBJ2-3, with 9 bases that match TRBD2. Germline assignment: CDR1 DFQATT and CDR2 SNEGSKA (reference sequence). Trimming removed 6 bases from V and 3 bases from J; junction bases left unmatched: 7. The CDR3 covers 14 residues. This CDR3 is CSAFIAGVTDTQYF. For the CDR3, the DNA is TGCAGTGCCTTCATAGCGGGGGTGACAGATACGCAGTATTTT.

The CDR3 spells CASTLGGDQETQYF. DNA for the CDR3: TGTGCCAGCACTTTAGGCGGGGATCAAGAGACCCAGTACTTC. The rearrangement links TRBV6-6 to TRBJ2-5; a possible D gene is TRBD2 (6 bases). Trimming cost V 7 bases and J 2 bases, with 14 bases left between them. There are 14 residues in the CDR3. Per the germline V gene, CDR1 is MNHNY and CDR2 is SVGAGI (reference sequence).

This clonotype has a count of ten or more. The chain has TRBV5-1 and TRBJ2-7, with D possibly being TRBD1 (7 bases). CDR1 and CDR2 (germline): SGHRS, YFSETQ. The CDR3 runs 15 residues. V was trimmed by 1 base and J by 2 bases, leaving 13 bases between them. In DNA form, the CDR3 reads TGCGCCAGCAGCTTGCGCAGGGGGGCGACCTACGAGCAGTACTTC. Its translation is CASSLRRGATYEQYF. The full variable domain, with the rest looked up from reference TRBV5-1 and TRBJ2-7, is KAGVTQTPRYLIKTRGQQVTLSCSPISGHRSVSWYQQTPGQGLQFLFEYFSETQRNKGNFPGRFSGRQFSNSRSEMNVSTLELGDSALYLCASSLRRGATYEQYFGPGTRLTVT.